This T cell receptor beta chain derives from a study of metastatic and nonmetastatic thyroid tumors (TCRdb year 2020). Regarding the research as a whole: The researchers compared repertoires between peripheral blood samples and tumor or nodule tissue samples from patients with malignant or benign thyroid disease.

Ends trimmed: V by 4 bases, J by 4 bases; bases unmatched to a gene: 9. From cysteine to phenylalanine, the CDR3 is 14 amino acids long. Solely the CDR3 DNA is kept, with 42 bases framed from the first base. The germline V gene sets CDR1 to SQVTM and CDR2 to ANQGSEA. Study-wide findings and limitations: In both blood and tumor samples, malignant tumors were reported to have significantly higher TCR beta diversity than benign nodules.

To prepare the library, PCR was applied. Sequencer: Illumina HiSeq 4000. High-throughput sequencing was used to profile the CDR3 region of the TCR beta-chain in every patient. The study's own analysis went as follows. CDR3 differences across clinicopathological groups were used to build a classifier for discriminating distant-metastatic papillary thyroid cancer patients. The Shannon index was used to measure repertoire diversity, and the Morisita-Horn index was used to measure how similar tumor and blood repertoires were. TCRdb applied fastp at Q25 and MiXCR to the public reads, then kept only in-frame beta chains. The authors' filters were not applied to this entry. This sample comprises roughly 61,000 clones, more than 3.5% of them detected only once. The ten top clones hold approximately 20% of the sample. This clone was found a few times. What antigen it recognizes has not been identified. Within one base of it there is no much larger clone, and no base qualities were kept.

No patient had received any treatment before thyroid surgery. Using T-cell receptor beta sequencing, the researchers looked back retrospectively at clinical samples from patients, gathered between about 2012 and 2018. The V and J genes are TRBV29-1 and TRBJ2-7; the central 8 bases match TRBD1. This sequence originates from a female donor with papillary thyroid cancer or a benign thyroid nodule (not recorded which). Some clones in this sample may be carry-over from other donors' samples. The sequencing sample was made of blood. DNA sequence: TGCAGCGTTGGCGAGACAGGGGACGGGTACGAGCAGTACTTC. This codes for CSVGETGDGYEQYF.